This T cell receptor beta chain was identified in a study of blood T cell repertoires in COVID-19. CDR3 length: 15 amino acids. The V gene end was trimmed by 1 base and the J gene end by 5 bases; junction bases not matched to a gene: 5. CDR1 MNHNS and CDR2 SASEGT come from the germline V gene. Using immunoSEQ multiplex PCR, the repertoire was profiled, and TCRdb retains in-frame clones only, with some absent. The sample has roughly 80,000 clones; roughly 84% are singletons. The sequence was collected from a man aged 45-65 years with acute or convalescent COVID-19. The source material was peripheral blood. The V call is TRBV6-1, the J call TRBJ2-7; 10 bases are a match to TRBD2. This CDR3 reads CASSEGLAGRDEQYF. The CDR3 DNA is TGTGCCAGCAGTGAAGGACTAGCGGGTCGCGACGAGCAGTACTTC.